The rows below give T cell receptor beta chains drawn from one sample of a study of blood T cell repertoires in COVID-19. Repertoires were generated with immunoSEQ multiplex PCR, while TCRdb's copy carries only in-frame clones and drops some. The repertoire holds about 280,000 clones, with approximately 90% as singletons. Sequencing was done on a sample of PBMCs or T cells enriched from blood (not recorded which). All receptors derive from a man in his forties who had been exposed to COVID-19. The CDR3 runs from the conserved cysteine through the conserved F or W. A D gene is named only where the DNA matches it firmly. A row's size may be missing; if present it is once, few, many or a size class.

clone size: NA
CDR3 length: 16
J gene: TRBJ1-5
D gene: NA
V gene: TRBV2
CDR3 DNA: TGTGCCAGCAGTGATTATTTGGGCCCCCAGATTTTGACCCAGCATTTT
CDR3 protein: CASSDYLGPQILTQHF

clone size: NA
CDR3 length: 17
J gene: TRBJ1-5
D gene: TRBD1
V gene: TRBV30
CDR3 DNA: TGTGCCTGGAGTGTTGGATTCGGGACAGGGAGCAATCAGCCCCAGCATTTT
CDR3 protein: CAWSVGFGTGSNQPQHF

clone size: NA
CDR3 length: 16
J gene: TRBJ1-3
D gene: NA
V gene: TRBV7-9
CDR3 DNA: TGTGCCAGCAGCTTAAGCCCCGGACAGCAGGGAAACACCATATATTTT
CDR3 protein: CASSLSPGQQGNTIYF

clone size: NA
CDR3 length: 13
J gene: TRBJ1-2
D gene: NA
V gene: TRBV29-1
CDR3 DNA: TGCAGCGTTGAAGGAGGGATTAACTATGGCTACACCTTC
CDR3 protein: CSVEGGINYGYTF

clone size: NA
CDR3 length: 13
J gene: TRBJ2-3
D gene: NA
V gene: TRBV7-3
CDR3 DNA: TGTGCCAGCAGCTTACTCTACACAGATACGCAGTATTTT
CDR3 protein: CASSLLYTDTQYF

clone size: few
CDR3 length: 18
J gene: TRBJ2-7
D gene: TRBD2
V gene: TRBV28
CDR3 DNA: TGTGCCAGCAGTTTAACGATTGGGGCTAGCGGGGCCTCCTACGAGCAGTACTTC
CDR3 protein: CASSLTIGASGASYEQYF

clone size: NA
CDR3 length: 13
J gene: TRBJ1-2
D gene: TRBD1
V gene: TRBV19
CDR3 DNA: TGTGCCAGTAGTATTGGGACAGGGACCGGCTACACCTTC
CDR3 protein: CASSIGTGTGYTF

clone size: NA
CDR3 length: 17
J gene: TRBJ2-7
D gene: NA
V gene: TRBV4-1
CDR3 DNA: TGCGCCAGCAGCCAAGATTTAACAGGGAGGGGGACCTACGAGCAGTACTTC
CDR3 protein: CASSQDLTGRGTYEQYF

clone size: NA
CDR3 length: 13
J gene: TRBJ1-4
D gene: NA
V gene: TRBV12-3/TRBV12-4
CDR3 DNA: TGTGCCAGCAGTCCCGGGGAGGTTGAAAAACTGTTTTTT
CDR3 protein: CASSPGEVEKLFF

clone size: NA
CDR3 length: 15
J gene: TRBJ1-2
D gene: TRBD1
V gene: TRBV7-2
CDR3 DNA: TGTGCCAGCAGCTCCACAGGGGGCCCTATTGTGGGCTACACCTTC
CDR3 protein: CASSSTGGPIVGYTF

clone size: NA
CDR3 length: 15
J gene: TRBJ1-3
D gene: NA
V gene: TRBV5-6
CDR3 DNA: TGTGCCAGCAGCCCCGTAGGGGCAGGAGGAAACACCATATATTTT
CDR3 protein: CASSPVGAGGNTIYF

clone size: NA
CDR3 length: 13
J gene: TRBJ2-7
D gene: TRBD1
V gene: TRBV24-1
CDR3 DNA: TGTGCCACCTTGGACAGGGGGTTCTACGAGCAGTACTTC
CDR3 protein: CATLDRGFYEQYF

clone size: NA
CDR3 length: 14
J gene: TRBJ1-2
D gene: TRBD1
V gene: TRBV7-9
CDR3 DNA: TGTGCCAGCAGCTTAGGGACAGGAAACTATGGCTACACCTTC
CDR3 protein: CASSLGTGNYGYTF

clone size: NA
CDR3 length: 17
J gene: TRBJ2-7
D gene: TRBD2
V gene: TRBV6-2/TRBV6-3
CDR3 DNA: TGTGCCAGCAGTTTGGCGGCTAGCGGGAGCCCACTGGGCGAGCAGTACTTC
CDR3 protein: CASSLAASGSPLGEQYF

clone size: NA
CDR3 length: 14
J gene: TRBJ2-1
D gene: TRBD1
V gene: TRBV19
CDR3 DNA: TGTGCCAGTAGTATTGGGACAGCCGGCAATGAGCAGTTCTTC
CDR3 protein: CASSIGTAGNEQFF

clone size: NA
CDR3 length: 19
J gene: TRBJ2-6
D gene: TRBD1
V gene: TRBV7-6
CDR3 DNA: TGTGCCAGCAGCTTACAGGGACAGGCCAAAAGCTCTGGGGCCAACGTCCTGACTTTC
CDR3 protein: CASSLQGQAKSSGANVLTF

clone size: NA
CDR3 length: 15
J gene: TRBJ2-5
D gene: NA
V gene: TRBV18
CDR3 DNA: TGTGCCAGCTCTACCGGAGCGGACGGGCAAGAGACCCAGTACTTC
CDR3 protein: CASSTGADGQETQYF

clone size: NA
CDR3 length: 15
J gene: TRBJ1-6
D gene: NA
V gene: TRBV27
CDR3 DNA: TGTGCCAGCAGAGGAGGGGCCGCCTATAATTCACCCCTCCACTTT
CDR3 protein: CASRGGAAYNSPLHF

clone size: NA
CDR3 length: 18
J gene: TRBJ1-5
D gene: NA
V gene: TRBV6-2/TRBV6-3
CDR3 DNA: TGTGCCAGCAGTTACTCGTGGGGGAGCGTGGGGGCCCATCAGCCCCAGCATTTT
CDR3 protein: CASSYSWGSVGAHQPQHF

clone size: NA
CDR3 length: 14
J gene: TRBJ2-2
D gene: TRBD1
V gene: TRBV6-5
CDR3 DNA: TGTGCCAGCAAGGGACAGCTAAACACCGGGGAGCTGTTTTTT
CDR3 protein: CASKGQLNTGELFF

clone size: NA
CDR3 length: 17
J gene: TRBJ1-6
D gene: NA
V gene: TRBV5-1
CDR3 DNA: TGCGCCAGCAGCCGTTTAGGAGGCAGGGACAATAATTCACCCCTCCACTTT
CDR3 protein: CASSRLGGRDNNSPLHF

clone size: NA
CDR3 length: 13
J gene: TRBJ2-1
D gene: NA
V gene: TRBV9
CDR3 DNA: TGTGCCAGCAGCGTAGGAGGTAGCAATGAGCAGTTCTTC
CDR3 protein: CASSVGGSNEQFF

clone size: once
CDR3 length: 13
J gene: TRBJ2-5
D gene: TRBD1
V gene: TRBV10-2
CDR3 DNA: TGCGCCAGCAGGAACAGGGGCCAAGAGACCCAGTACTTC
CDR3 protein: CASRNRGQETQYF

clone size: NA
CDR3 length: 14
J gene: TRBJ2-1
D gene: TRBD2
V gene: TRBV6-5
CDR3 DNA: TGTGCCAGCAGTTTTGGGACTAGCGTCAATGAGCAGTTCTTC
CDR3 protein: CASSFGTSVNEQFF

clone size: NA
CDR3 length: 15
J gene: TRBJ1-2
D gene: NA
V gene: TRBV4-1
CDR3 DNA: TGCGCCAGCAGCCCCCGCGCAGGCCTCAACTATGGCTACACCTTC
CDR3 protein: CASSPRAGLNYGYTF

clone size: NA
CDR3 length: 16
J gene: TRBJ1-5
D gene: NA
V gene: TRBV4-1
CDR3 DNA: TGCGCCAGCAGCCAAGAAGCAGGGCGTTTGAGTCAGCCCCAGCATTTT
CDR3 protein: CASSQEAGRLSQPQHF